This T cell receptor beta chain appears in the sequencing data of a study of identical twins. General study findings and limits: Low generation probability was overrepresented in out-of-frame alpha sequences shared by twins. Insertions were reduced in abundant cord blood beta clonotypes but not in memory repertoires.

In this sample, this clonotype turned up many times. Antigen unknown. With template switching, a universal primer site was added, and the cDNA carried unique molecular identifiers. One entry per CDR3 protein results from TCRdb running MiXCR on the 5' RACE reads. Found here are roughly 230,000 distinct CDR3 sequences, 6.5% to 9.5% of them singletons; the top ten hold approximately 3%. The germline CDR1 and CDR2 sequences are MDHEN and SYDVKM. This CDR3 is built from 14 residues. The germline V and J ends were trimmed by 11 bases and 2 bases, with 18 bases remaining between them. In addition, the sample was reused for a study of yellow fever vaccine responses in identical twins. That report notes: Twins reportedly showed a vaccine T cell response that seemed partly convergent and partly personalized.

This clonotype originated in a woman in her late teens or twenties in good health. The V and J genes are TRBV28 and TRBJ2-5, with D unresolved. Sequencing used CD8+ T cells sorted from blood. The CDR3 DNA follows: TGTGCCTCGGGTAGGGCGGCACCTCAAGAGACCCAGTACTTC. Its protein is CASGRAAPQETQYF. The variable domain in full, completed from reference TRBV28 and TRBJ2-5, reads DVKVTQSSRYLVKRTGEKVFLECVQDMDHENMFWYRQDPGLGLRLIYFSYDVKMKEKGDIPEGYSVSREKKERFSLILESASTNQTSMYLCASGRAAPQETQYFGPGTRLLVL.